This entry lists 16 T cell receptor beta chains sequenced from one sample in a study of cytotoxic CD8 clonotypes in ibrutinib-treated CLL. TCRdb's copy holds only in-frame clones and misses some; the assay was immunoSEQ multiplex PCR. The data contain 25,000 to 35,000 clones, about 62% of them singletons. Source: PBMCs, taken before ibrutinib treatment. The receptors stem from a human donor with chronic lymphocytic leukemia.

This chain connects TRBV7-3 to TRBJ1-1; D uncertain. V was cut by 1 base and J by 8 bases, with 14 bases left in between. Germline V gene lookup returns CDR1 SGHTA and CDR2 FQGTGA. CDR3 length: 14 amino acids. As DNA, the CDR3 is TGTGCCAGCAGCTTAATGGGCAGCTTTGACGAAGCTTTCTTT. This translates into CASSLMGSFDEAFF.

This clone was recorded a few times. The V gene is TRBV7-9, the J gene TRBJ2-7; TRBD2 agrees at 7 bases. Trimming cost V 6 bases and J 3 bases; bases outside gene matches: 8. CDR1 SEHNR and CDR2 FQNEAQ come from the germline V gene (reference sequence). The CDR3 extends over 14 amino acids. CDR3: CASSSGLEVYEQYF. CDR3 nucleotides: TGTGCCAGCAGTTCCGGACTAGAAGTCTACGAGCAGTACTTC.

The chain has TRBV10-3 and TRBJ2-1, with 11 nucleotides matching TRBD2. V lost 4 bases and J lost 8; bases outside the gene matches: 10. Germline V CDR1 and CDR2: ENHRY, SYGVKD. The length of the CDR3 is 16 residues. DNA for the CDR3: TGTGCCATCAGTGTAGGTAGCGGGGGGGCCTTAGATGAGCAGTTCTTC. Protein sequence: CAISVGSGGALDEQFF.

The chain is built from TRBV7-8 and TRBJ2-1, with D hard to call. Germline V gene lookup returns CDR1 SGHVS and CDR2 FQNEAQ. The CDR3 has 16 residues. V dropped 0 bases and J dropped 8 bases, with 17 bases sitting between them. CDR3 protein: CASSLAGCPSGHEQFF. The DNA of the CDR3 is TGTGCCAGCAGCTTAGCTGGGTGCCCCAGTGGACATGAGCAGTTCTTC.

This chain connects TRBV5-4 to TRBJ1-3; 7 bases are shared with TRBD1. Unmatched junction bases numbered 6, after V lost 4 bases and J lost 2 bases. The CDR3 is 15 residues long. Germline lookup yields CDR1 SGHNT and CDR2 YYREEE (reference sequence). CDR3 protein: CASSPGTVTGNTIYF. The CDR3, as DNA: TGTGCCAGCAGCCCCGGGACAGTAACTGGAAACACCATATATTTT. Full variable domain (rest looked up from reference TRBV5-4 and TRBJ1-3): ETGVTQSPTHLIKTRGQQVTLRCSSQSGHNTVSWYQQALGQGPQFIFQYYREEENGRGNFPPRFSGLQFPNYSSELNVNALELDDSALYLCASSPGTVTGNTIYFGEGSWLTVV.

The genes are TRBV30 and TRBJ1-5; 7 nucleotides align to TRBD1. The germline V gene has CDR1 GTSNPN and CDR2 SVGIG (reference sequence). Trimming took 2 bases from V and 5 from J; bases not matched to a gene: 3. The CDR3 consists of 13 residues. The CDR3 nucleotides read TGTGCCTGGAGTACACAGGGGTATCAGCCCCAGCATTTT. This translates into CAWSTQGYQPQHF.

The V and J genes are TRBV7-9 and TRBJ2-7; 12 bases are shared with TRBD1. In germline, CDR1 is SEHNR, CDR2 FQNEAQ (reference sequence). The CDR3 sequence is 15 residues long. V was clipped by 5 bases and J by 5 bases; unmatched bases: 7. The CDR3 here is CASSVLGQGAHEQYF. The CDR3 nucleotides read TGTGCCAGCAGCGTCTTGGGACAGGGGGCCCACGAGCAGTACTTC.

The CDR3 nucleotides read TGTGCCAGCAGCTCACAGGGTCGCGGGGAGCTGTTTTTT. Translation gives CASSSQGRGELFF. The chain combines TRBV11-2 with TRBJ2-2; maybe TRBD1 (6 bases). The V gene's germline CDR1 is SGHAT and CDR2 FQNNGV. V lost 4 bases to trimming and J lost 7 bases, with 10 bases between them. The length of the CDR3 is 13 residues.

The chain is built from TRBV11-2 and TRBJ2-7, with 10 bases that match TRBD2. The CDR3 totals 15 residues. V dropped 7 bases and J dropped 0; count of bases not matched to a gene: 6. Germline CDR1 is SGHAT and CDR2 is FQNNGV. The CDR3 reads CASTPTSGLSYEQYF. CDR3 bases: TGTGCCAGCACTCCGACTAGCGGGCTCTCCTACGAGCAGTACTTC.

The genes are TRBV4-1 and TRBJ2-1; D unclear. The CDR3 is 12 amino acids. Germline V CDR1 and CDR2: MGHRA, YSYEKL. The germline V and J ends were trimmed by 6 bases and 5 bases, with 8 bases remaining between them. DNA for the CDR3: TGCGCCAGCAGAGGACCACACAATGAGCAGTTCTTC. This gives the protein CASRGPHNEQFF.

The chain links TRBV10-3 to TRBJ2-7, with TRBD1 as a possible D gene (6 bases). Germline-derived CDR1 and CDR2 are ENHRY and SYGVKD. Trimming stripped 3 bases from V and 2 bases from J, with 11 bases between. The CDR3 runs 14 residues. This chain's CDR3 is CAISEQGPTYEQYF. CDR3 sequence (DNA): TGTGCCATCAGTGAACAGGGCCCCACCTACGAGCAGTACTTC.

CDR3 DNA: TGCGCCAGCAGCTTGATGGCAGATCAAGAGCAGTACTTC. As protein: CASSLMADQEQYF. The J gene is TRBJ2-7, the V gene TRBV5-1; D not certain. The germline gives CDR1 SGHRS, CDR2 YFSETQ. Trimming removed 1 base at V and 7 bases at J, with 12 bases between. CDR3 length: 13 amino acids. The complete variable domain, with remaining parts taken from reference TRBV5-1 and TRBJ2-7, reads KAGVTQTPRYLIKTRGQQVTLSCSPISGHRSVSWYQQTPGQGLQFLFEYFSETQRNKGNFPGRFSGRQFSNSRSEMNVSTLELGDSALYLCASSLMADQEQYFGPGTRLTVT.

This clone was counted a single time. J is TRBJ2-2 and V is TRBV12-5, with a weak D call TRBD1 (7 bases). Between the trimmed V and J ends, which lost 0 bases and 2 bases, there was a span of 19 bases. Germline CDR1 LGHNT, CDR2 FRNRAP. The CDR3 spans 19 residues. As DNA, the CDR3 is TGTGCTAGTGGTTTGGTACTACGGTGGCAGGGGGGAAACACCGGGGAGCTGTTTTTT. This gives the protein CASGLVLRWQGGNTGELFF.

This clone was counted once. The chain combines TRBV6-5 with TRBJ2-3; 9 bases match TRBD2. This CDR3 has 16 amino acids. V trimming: 3 bases; J trimming: 2 bases; junction bases outside the gene matches: 6. Germline CDR1 MNHEY, CDR2 SVGAGI. CDR3 amino acids: CASSYWLAGPTDTQYF. The CDR3 nucleotides read TGTGCCAGCAGTTATTGGCTAGCGGGGCCCACAGATACGCAGTATTTT.

This clone was detected a few times. The genes are TRBV6-5 and TRBJ2-7; no definite D call. The CDR3 has 13 residues. Trimming shortened V by 1 base and J by 4 bases, and 8 bases separated the two germline ends. The germline V gene has CDR1 MNHEY and CDR2 SVGAGI. This CDR3 reads CASSYLAGYEQYF. The CDR3 DNA reads as TGTGCCAGCAGTTACTTAGCCGGATACGAGCAGTACTTC.

J is TRBJ2-7 and V is TRBV28; D not certain. This CDR3 region has 13 residues. V dropped 2 bases and J dropped 7 bases, with 12 bases sitting between them. CDR1 is MDHEN and CDR2 is SYDVKM in the germline V gene. CDR3 nucleotides: TGTGCCAGCAGTTTAAGCGCCCACGGGGAGCAGTACTTC. Translated, it gives CASSLSAHGEQYF.